Below, 11 T cell receptor beta chains from the same sample are listed, as sequenced in a study of early T cells in non-severe SARS-CoV-2 infection. From the 5' RACE reads, TCRdb called clonotypes with MiXCR, one entry per CDR3 protein. Of tens of thousands of distinct CDR3 sequences detected, around 12% appear once; the ten largest clones hold 4% to 5.5%. The sequencing input was whole blood. The origin of the receptors is an adult who was a healthcare worker with PCR-confirmed SARS-CoV-2 infection or an uninfected control (not recorded which).

The chain joins TRBV7-8 to TRBJ1-1, with 8 bases identical to TRBD1. V dropped 5 bases and J dropped 0; count of bases not matched to a gene: 8. Germline-derived CDR1 and CDR2 are SGHVS and FQNEAQ. The CDR3 runs 16 residues. Here the CDR3 reads CASSPLGTGVNTEAFF. CDR3 bases: TGTGCCAGCAGCCCGCTCGGGACAGGAGTGAACACTGAAGCTTTCTTT.

This clonotype was detected many times. The genes are TRBV5-1 and TRBJ2-2; D unresolved. CDR3 size: 15 residues. Trimming pared 9 bases from V and 0 bases from J, leaving 15 bases between. The germline V gene has CDR1 SGHRS and CDR2 YFSETQ. The CDR3 loop is CATAERVSNTGELFF. The CDR3 DNA reads TGCGCCACTGCAGAGAGAGTGTCGAACACCGGGGAGCTGTTTTTT. The whole variable domain, filled in from reference TRBV5-1 and TRBJ2-2, reads KAGVTQTPRYLIKTRGQQVTLSCSPISGHRSVSWYQQTPGQGLQFLFEYFSETQRNKGNFPGRFSGRQFSNSRSEMNVSTLELGDSALYLCATAERVSNTGELFFGEGSRLTVL.

This clonotype was picked up many times. This chain uses TRBV3-1 with TRBJ2-5, with TRBD2 matching over 8 bases. The V gene's germline CDR1 is LGHDT and CDR2 YNNKEL (reference sequence). The CDR3 is 19 residues long. Germline trimming cut 0 bases from V and 5 bases from J; bases unmatched to any gene: 17. CDR3 residues: CASSQDVDGRAELKETQYF. CDR3 nucleotide sequence: TGTGCCAGCAGCCAAGATGTGGACGGGAGGGCCGAGTTAAAGGAGACCCAGTACTTC.

This clonotype was detected a few times. This chain joins TRBV2 and TRBJ2-5, with TRBD1 matching 9 bases. The CDR3 is made up of 13 amino acids. Germline-derived CDR1 and CDR2 are SNHLY and FYNNEI. With V trimmed by 5 bases and J by 5 bases, 3 bases remained unmatched. The CDR3 spells CASSYRGLETQYF. The CDR3 bases are TGTGCCAGCAGTTACAGGGGGCTTGAGACCCAGTACTTC.

About this clonotype: One junction end disagrees with the germline gene, perhaps due to a read error. This chain joins TRBV7-3 and TRBJ2-2; D may be TRBD2 (6 bases). The CDR3 spans 16 residues. CDR1 and CDR2 from the germline V gene are SGHTA and FQGTGA. As DNA, the CDR3 is TGTGCTAGCAGCGTCGCGGGACTCTACTCCAGCGGGGAGCTGTTTTTT. Translation gives CASSVAGLYSSGELFF. The full variable domain, in which reference TRBV7-3 and TRBJ2-2 provide the parts outside the CDR3, is GAGVSQTPSNKVTEKGKYVELRCDPISGHTALYWYRQSLGQGPEFLIYFQGTGAADDSGLPNDRFFAVRPEGSVSTLKIQRTERGDSAVYLCASSVAGLYSSGELFFGEGSRLTVL.

As concerns this clonotype: A read error may explain this, as a much larger clone is one base away. This CDR3 is CASSYSMVGPEAFF. In DNA, the CDR3 is TGTGCCAGCAGTTACTCGATGGTAGGTCCTGAAGCTTTCTTT. This chain uses TRBV6-2 or TRBV6-3 with TRBJ1-1; D not certain. Germline lookup yields CDR1 MNHEY and CDR2 SVGEGT. Trimming shortened V by 0 bases and J by 6 bases, and 11 bases separated the two germline ends. CDR3 length: 14 residues.

This clonotype was seen a handful of times. This rearrangement joins TRBV6-6 to TRBJ2-2; perhaps TRBD2 as D (6 bases). The length of the CDR3 is 19 residues. Trimming left V 2 bases short and J 5 bases short, with 24 bases between. Germline loops: CDR1 MNHNY, CDR2 SVGAGI (reference sequence). CDR3 nucleotides: TGTGCCAGCAGTTACCGATCCGGGAGCGGAGAGATTTTGACCGGGGAGCTGTTTTTT. Translating gives CASSYRSGSGEILTGELFF.

This clonotype showed up just a few times. The J gene is TRBJ1-6, the V gene TRBV7-8, with a weak D call TRBD1 (6 bases). The V gene's germline CDR1 is SGHVS and CDR2 FQNEAQ. This CDR3 comprises 16 residues. V was shortened by 1 base and J by 3 bases, with 10 bases between the two germline ends. CDR3 DNA sequence: TGTGCCAGCAGCTTAGAGGGGGGGAGCTATAATTCACCCCTCCACTTT. This codes for CASSLEGGSYNSPLHF.

The V call is TRBV11-2, the J call TRBJ1-3; no definite D call. Germline V gives CDR1 SGHAT, CDR2 FQNNGV. The CDR3 totals 13 residues. With 5 bases removed from V and 8 bases from J, the gap between germline ends came to 13 bases. CDR3 residues: CASSRDLYDTIYF. CDR3 DNA sequence: TGTGCCAGCAGCCGCGACTTATACGACACCATATATTTT.

A note on this clonotype: Germline and junction disagree at one end, which may indicate a read error. DNA for the CDR3: TGCAGTGCTTTTCACAGGGCCGGGGACACCACATATTTT. This encodes CSAFHRAGDTTYF. The rearrangement joins TRBV20-1 to TRBJ1-3; TRBD1 might be the D (6 bases). Germline CDR1 reads DFQATT; CDR2 reads SNEGSKA (reference sequence). CDR3 length: 13 amino acids.

This clonotype was recorded many times. The rearrangement uses TRBV7-2 and TRBJ2-5, with 13 bases identical to TRBD2. CDR3 length: 13 amino acids. CDR1 and CDR2 (germline): SGHTA, FQGNSA. V trimming: 10 bases; J trimming: 5 bases; junction bases outside the gene matches: 4. CDR3 residues: CATRTSGSETQYF. CDR3 bases: TGTGCCACCAGGACTAGCGGGAGTGAGACCCAGTACTTC.